The T cell receptor beta chain described here comes from a study of cytomegalovirus exposure and HLA in healthy donors. A note on this clone: Its antigen is as yet unknown.

The PCR contained 60 Vbeta and 13 Jbeta primers. The method was immunoSEQ multiplex PCR; TCRdb's version includes in-frame clones alone and lacks a portion of them. Of approximately 140,000 clones in the sample, roughly 82% were seen once. Study-level points and caveats: As a later analysis showed, a missense DCLRE1C variant was linked to trimming of TCR beta V- and J-genes. The study recorded over 150 TCR beta chains that were cytomegalovirus-associated. Most TCR beta V segments were productive about 90% or about 30% of the time in an earlier analysis.

The CDR3 sequence is 13 residues long. V lost 4 bases and J lost 4; bases outside the gene matches: 3. The germline CDR1 and CDR2 sequences are SQVTM and ANQGSEA. This clonotype originated in a boy between 10 and 17 years old in good health and CMV-seronegative. The chain couples TRBV29-1 to TRBJ2-1; 8 positions agree with TRBD1. Sequenced input: PBMCs. CDR3 sequence reads: CSVVGQGYNEQFF. CDR3 DNA sequence: TGCAGCGTTGTAGGACAGGGTTACAATGAGCAGTTCTTC.